The clone carrying this T cell receptor beta chain was found a few times. What it recognizes is unknown. The sample originates from a study of identical twins. Findings and limits, study-wide: Out-of-frame alpha sequences shared by twins were enriched for low generation probability. Conclusions were drawn cross-sectionally by statistical analysis, without following the same donors.

TCRdb passed the 5' RACE reads through MiXCR, listing each CDR3 protein once. The sample shows approximately 630,000 distinct CDR3 sequences, roughly 7.2% of them seen only once. The CDR3 runs 15 residues. Germline V lookup: CDR1 MNHEY, CDR2 SVGAGI. J was trimmed by 8 bases and V by 0 bases; bases with no gene match: 8. Healthy Caucasians were all of the donors. The same data also contributed to another study, on yellow fever vaccine responses in identical twins. That paper notes: Twins showed a vaccine T cell response that reportedly seemed partly convergent, partly personalized.

The sequence came from a woman aged 18 to 35 in good health. Sample: PBMCs. The chain combines TRBV6-5 with TRBJ1-2; 8 positions match TRBD1. This CDR3 is CASSYSIEGTGGYTF. The CDR3 DNA sequence: TGTGCCAGCAGTTACTCGATTGAAGGGACAGGAGGCTACACCTTC.